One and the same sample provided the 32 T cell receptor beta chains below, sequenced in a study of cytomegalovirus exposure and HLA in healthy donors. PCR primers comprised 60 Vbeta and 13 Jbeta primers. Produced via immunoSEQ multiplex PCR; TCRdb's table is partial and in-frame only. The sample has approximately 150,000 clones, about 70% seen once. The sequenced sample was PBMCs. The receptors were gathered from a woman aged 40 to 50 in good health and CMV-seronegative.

CDR3 sequence reads: CASSVGQVNTEAFF. In DNA form, the CDR3 reads TGTGCCAGCAGCGTAGGACAGGTGAACACTGAAGCTTTCTTT. This chain joins TRBV9 and TRBJ1-1; possible D gene TRBD1, 6 bases. Trimming took 0 bases from V and 0 from J, leaving 6 bases between them. CDR3 length equals 14 residues. The V gene's germline CDR1 is SGDLS and CDR2 YYNGEE.

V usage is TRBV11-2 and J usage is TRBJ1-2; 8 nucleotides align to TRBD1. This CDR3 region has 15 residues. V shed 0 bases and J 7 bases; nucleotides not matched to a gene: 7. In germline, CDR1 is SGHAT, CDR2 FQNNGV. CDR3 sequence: CASSLDLPGGIGYTF. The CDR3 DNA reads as TGTGCCAGCAGCTTAGATCTACCAGGGGGCATTGGCTACACCTTC. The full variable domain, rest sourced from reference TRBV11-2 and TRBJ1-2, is EAGVAQSPRYKIIEKRQSVAFWCNPISGHATLYWYQQILGQGPKLLIQFQNNGVVDDSQLPKDRFSAERLKGVDSTLKIQPAKLEDSAVYLCASSLDLPGGIGYTFGSGTRLTVV.

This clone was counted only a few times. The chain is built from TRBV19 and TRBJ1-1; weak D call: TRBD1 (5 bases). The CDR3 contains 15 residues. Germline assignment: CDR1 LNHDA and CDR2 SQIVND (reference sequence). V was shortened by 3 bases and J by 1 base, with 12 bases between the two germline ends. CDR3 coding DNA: TGTGCCAGTAGTATCGCCCCTGGACAGAACACTGAAGCTTTCTTT. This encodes CASSIAPGQNTEAFF.

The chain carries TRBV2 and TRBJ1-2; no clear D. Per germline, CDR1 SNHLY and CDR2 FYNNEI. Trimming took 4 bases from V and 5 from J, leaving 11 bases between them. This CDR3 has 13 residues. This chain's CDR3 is CASSGAQLYGYTF. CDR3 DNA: TGTGCCAGCAGTGGAGCGCAGTTATATGGCTACACCTTC.

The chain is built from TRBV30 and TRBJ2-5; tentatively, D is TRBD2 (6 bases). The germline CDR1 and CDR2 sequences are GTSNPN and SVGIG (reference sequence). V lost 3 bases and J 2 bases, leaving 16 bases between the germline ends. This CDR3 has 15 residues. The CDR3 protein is CAWSGKGTLQETQYF. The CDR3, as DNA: TGTGCCTGGAGCGGAAAGGGGACTCTTCAAGAGACCCAGTACTTC.

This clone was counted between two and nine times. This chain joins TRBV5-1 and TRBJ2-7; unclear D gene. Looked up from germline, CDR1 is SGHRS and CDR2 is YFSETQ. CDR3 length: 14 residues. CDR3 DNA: TGCGCTTTTTTCAAGCAGAAGGCGGCATACGAGCAGTACTTC. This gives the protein CAFFKQKAAYEQYF.

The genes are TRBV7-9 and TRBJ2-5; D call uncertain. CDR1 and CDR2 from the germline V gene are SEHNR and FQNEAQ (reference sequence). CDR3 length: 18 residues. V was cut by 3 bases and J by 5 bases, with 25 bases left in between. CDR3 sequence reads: CASSFPSLGMGRAETQYF. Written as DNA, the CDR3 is TGTGCCAGCAGCTTTCCGTCCCTGGGCATGGGTCGTGCGGAGACCCAGTACTTC.

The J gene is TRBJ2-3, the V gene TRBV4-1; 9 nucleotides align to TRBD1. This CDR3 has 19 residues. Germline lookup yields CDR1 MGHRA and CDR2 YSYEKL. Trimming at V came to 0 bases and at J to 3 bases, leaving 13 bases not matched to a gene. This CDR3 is CASSQEDRGTGYETDTQYF. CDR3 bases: TGCGCCAGCAGCCAAGAAGACAGGGGGACGGGATATGAGACAGATACGCAGTATTTT.

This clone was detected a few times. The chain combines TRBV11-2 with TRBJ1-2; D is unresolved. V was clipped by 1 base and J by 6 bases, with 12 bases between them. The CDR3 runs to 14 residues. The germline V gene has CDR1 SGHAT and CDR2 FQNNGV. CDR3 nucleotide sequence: TGTGCCAGCAGCTTAGGACTGGCGATTAATGGCTACACCTTC. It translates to CASSLGLAINGYTF.

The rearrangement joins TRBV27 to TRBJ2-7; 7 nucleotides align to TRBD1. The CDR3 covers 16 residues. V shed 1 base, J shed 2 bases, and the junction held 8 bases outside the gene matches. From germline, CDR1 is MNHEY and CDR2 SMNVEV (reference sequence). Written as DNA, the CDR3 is TGTGCCAGCAGTTTATACGTCGGACAGGAGGCCTACGAGCAGTACTTC. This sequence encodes CASSLYVGQEAYEQYF.

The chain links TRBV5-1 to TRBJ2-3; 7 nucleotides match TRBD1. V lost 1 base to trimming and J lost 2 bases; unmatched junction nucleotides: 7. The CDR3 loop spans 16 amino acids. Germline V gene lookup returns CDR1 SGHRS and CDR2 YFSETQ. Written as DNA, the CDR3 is TGCGCCAGCAGCTTGTCACCGGGACAGAACACAGATACGCAGTATTTT. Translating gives CASSLSPGQNTDTQYF.

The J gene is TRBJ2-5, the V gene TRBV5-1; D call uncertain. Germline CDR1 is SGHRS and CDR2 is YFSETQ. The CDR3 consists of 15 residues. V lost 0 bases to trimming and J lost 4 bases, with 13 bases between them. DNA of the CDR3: TGCGCCAGCAGCTTGGCAGGTGGTGAGATAGAGACCCAGTACTTC. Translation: CASSLAGGEIETQYF.

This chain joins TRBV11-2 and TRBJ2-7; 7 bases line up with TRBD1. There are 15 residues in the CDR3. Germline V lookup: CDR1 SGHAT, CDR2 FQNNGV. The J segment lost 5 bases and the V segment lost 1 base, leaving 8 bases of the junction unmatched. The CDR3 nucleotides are TGTGCCAGCAGCTTAGGTGGGACAGACACGGACGAGCAGTACTTC. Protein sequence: CASSLGGTDTDEQYF.

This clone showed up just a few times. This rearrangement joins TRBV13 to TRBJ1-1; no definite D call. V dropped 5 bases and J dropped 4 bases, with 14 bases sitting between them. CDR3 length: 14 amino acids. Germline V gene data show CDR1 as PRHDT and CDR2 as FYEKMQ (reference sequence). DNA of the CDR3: TGTGCCAGCAGCACTATAAGGGAGGGCACTGAAGCTTTCTTT. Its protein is CASSTIREGTEAFF.

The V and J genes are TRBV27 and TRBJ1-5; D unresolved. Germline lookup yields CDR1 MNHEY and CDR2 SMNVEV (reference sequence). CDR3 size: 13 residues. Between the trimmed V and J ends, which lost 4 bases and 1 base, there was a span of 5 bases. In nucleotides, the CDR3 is TGTGCCAGCAGTTATAAAAGCAATCAGCCCCAGCATTTT. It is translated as CASSYKSNQPQHF.

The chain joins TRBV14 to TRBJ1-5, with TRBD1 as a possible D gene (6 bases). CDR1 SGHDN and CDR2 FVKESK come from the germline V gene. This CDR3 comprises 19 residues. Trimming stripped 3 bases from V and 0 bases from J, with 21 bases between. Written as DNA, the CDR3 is TGTGCCAGCAGCCAGGAGCGACAGGTCGGACATTATAGCAATCAGCCCCAGCATTTT. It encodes CASSQERQVGHYSNQPQHF.

As DNA, the CDR3 is TGTGCCAGCAGTGATACACAGGGGGGAAACACCGGGGAGCTGTTTTTT. As protein: CASSDTQGGNTGELFF. The chain combines TRBV2 with TRBJ2-2; 8 nucleotides match TRBD1. The trim removed 3 bases at V and 2 bases at J, leaving 5 bases unmatched. The germline V gene has CDR1 SNHLY and CDR2 FYNNEI. The CDR3 spans 16 residues.

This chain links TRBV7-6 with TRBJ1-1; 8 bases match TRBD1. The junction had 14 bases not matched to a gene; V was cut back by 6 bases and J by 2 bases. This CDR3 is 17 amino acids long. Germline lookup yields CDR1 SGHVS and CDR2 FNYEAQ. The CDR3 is CASSSNPDREENTEAFF. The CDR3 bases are TGTGCCAGCAGTTCCAACCCGGACAGGGAAGAAAACACTGAAGCTTTCTTT.

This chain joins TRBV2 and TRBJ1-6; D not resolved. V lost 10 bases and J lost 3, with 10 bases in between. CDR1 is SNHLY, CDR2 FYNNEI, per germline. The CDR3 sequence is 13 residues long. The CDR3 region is CATYTGYNSPLHF. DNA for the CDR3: TGTGCCACCTACACGGGCTATAATTCACCCCTCCACTTT. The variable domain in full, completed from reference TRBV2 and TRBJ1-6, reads EPEVTQTPSHQVTQMGQEVILRCVPISNHLYFYWYRQILGQKVEFLVSFYNNEISEKSEIFDDQFSVERPDGSNFTLKIRSTKLEDSAMYFCATYTGYNSPLHFGNGTRLTVT.

The CDR3 loop is CASSRQGGTDTQYF. The CDR3 DNA reads as TGTGCCAGTAGTAGACAGGGAGGTACAGATACGCAGTATTTT. The chain links TRBV19 to TRBJ2-3, with D possibly matching TRBD1 (7 bases). There are 14 residues in the CDR3. The ends were cut back, 4 bases at V and 3 bases at J, with 11 bases in the middle. Germline-derived CDR1 and CDR2 are LNHDA and SQIVND (reference sequence). The variable domain in full, completed from reference TRBV19 and TRBJ2-3, reads DGGITQSPKYLFRKEGQNVTLSCEQNLNHDAMYWYRQDPGQGLRLIYYSQIVNDFQKGDIAEGYSVSREKKESFPLTVTSAQKNPTAFYLCASSRQGGTDTQYFGPGTRLTVL.

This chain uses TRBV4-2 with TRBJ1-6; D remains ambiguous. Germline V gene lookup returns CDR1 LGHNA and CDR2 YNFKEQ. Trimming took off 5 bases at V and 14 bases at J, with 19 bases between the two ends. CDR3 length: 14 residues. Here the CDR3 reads CASSDPVPPAALHF. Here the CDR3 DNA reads TGTGCCAGCAGCGACCCAGTCCCCCCCGCGGCCCTCCACTTT.

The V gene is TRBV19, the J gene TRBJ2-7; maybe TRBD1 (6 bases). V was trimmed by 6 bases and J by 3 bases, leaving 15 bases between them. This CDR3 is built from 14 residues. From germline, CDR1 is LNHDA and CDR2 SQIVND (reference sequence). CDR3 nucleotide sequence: TGTGCCAGTAGCCCCCAGGGGTCTATCTACGAGCAGTACTTC. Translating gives CASSPQGSIYEQYF.

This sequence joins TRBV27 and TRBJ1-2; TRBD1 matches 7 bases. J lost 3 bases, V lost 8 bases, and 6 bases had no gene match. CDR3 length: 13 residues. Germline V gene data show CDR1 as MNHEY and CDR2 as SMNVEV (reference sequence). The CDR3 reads CASQGGGDYGYTF. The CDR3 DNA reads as TGTGCCAGCCAGGGGGGCGGTGACTATGGCTACACCTTC.

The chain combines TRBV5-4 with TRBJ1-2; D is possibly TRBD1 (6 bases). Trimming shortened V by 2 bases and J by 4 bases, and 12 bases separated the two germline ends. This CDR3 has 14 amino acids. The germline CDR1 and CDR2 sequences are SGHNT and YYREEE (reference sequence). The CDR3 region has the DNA TGTGCCAGCAGCTTAGGGGGTCTCGGCTATGGCTACACCTTC. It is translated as CASSLGGLGYGYTF.

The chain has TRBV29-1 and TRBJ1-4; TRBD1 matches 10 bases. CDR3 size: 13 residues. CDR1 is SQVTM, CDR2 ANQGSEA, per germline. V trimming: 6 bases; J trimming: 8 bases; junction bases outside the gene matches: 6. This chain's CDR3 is CSVGQGGVEKLFF. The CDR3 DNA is TGCAGCGTCGGACAGGGGGGTGTAGAAAAACTGTTTTTT.

Here the CDR3 reads CASSSGGQGTYEQYF. CDR3 nucleotide sequence: TGCGCCAGCAGCTCAGGGGGACAGGGAACCTACGAGCAGTACTTC. The V gene is TRBV5-1, the J gene TRBJ2-7; 9 nucleotides agree with TRBD1. Trimming removed 3 bases from V and 2 bases from J; junction bases left unmatched: 6. This CDR3 has 15 amino acids. Germline V gene lookup returns CDR1 SGHRS and CDR2 YFSETQ.

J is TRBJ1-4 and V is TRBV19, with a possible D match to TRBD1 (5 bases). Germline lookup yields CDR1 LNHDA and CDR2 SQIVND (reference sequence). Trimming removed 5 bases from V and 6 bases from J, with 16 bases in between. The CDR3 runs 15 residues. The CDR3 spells CASSPLDTTYEKLFF. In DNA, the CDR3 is TGTGCCAGTAGTCCCTTGGACACTACTTATGAAAAACTGTTTTTT. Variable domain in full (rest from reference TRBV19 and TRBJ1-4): DGGITQSPKYLFRKEGQNVTLSCEQNLNHDAMYWYRQDPGQGLRLIYYSQIVNDFQKGDIAEGYSVSREKKESFPLTVTSAQKNPTAFYLCASSPLDTTYEKLFFGSGTQLSVL.

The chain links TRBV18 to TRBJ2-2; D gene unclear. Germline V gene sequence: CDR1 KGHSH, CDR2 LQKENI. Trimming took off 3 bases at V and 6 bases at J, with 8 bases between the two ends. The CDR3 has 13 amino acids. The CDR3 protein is CASSPGRSGELFF. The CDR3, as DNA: TGTGCCAGCTCACCTGGTCGGTCCGGGGAGCTGTTTTTT.

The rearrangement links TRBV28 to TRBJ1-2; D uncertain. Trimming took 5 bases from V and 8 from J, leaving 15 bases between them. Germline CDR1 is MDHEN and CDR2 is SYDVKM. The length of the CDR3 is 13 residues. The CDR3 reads CASSNLGGLGYTF. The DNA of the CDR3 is TGTGCCAGCAGTAATCTAGGTGGTTTAGGCTACACCTTC.

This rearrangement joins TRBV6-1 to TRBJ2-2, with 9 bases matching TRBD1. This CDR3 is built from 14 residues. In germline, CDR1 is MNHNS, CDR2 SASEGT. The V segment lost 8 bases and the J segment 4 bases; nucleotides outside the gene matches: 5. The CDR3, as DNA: TGTGCCAGCTTACAGGGGGCCAGCACCGGGGAGCTGTTTTTT. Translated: CASLQGASTGELFF.

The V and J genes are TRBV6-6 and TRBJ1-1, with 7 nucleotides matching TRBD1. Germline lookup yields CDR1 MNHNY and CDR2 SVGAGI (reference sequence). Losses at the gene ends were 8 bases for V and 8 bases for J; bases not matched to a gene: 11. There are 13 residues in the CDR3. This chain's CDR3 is CASGIPPGGEAFF. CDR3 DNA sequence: TGTGCCAGCGGCATTCCCCCAGGGGGAGAAGCTTTCTTT.

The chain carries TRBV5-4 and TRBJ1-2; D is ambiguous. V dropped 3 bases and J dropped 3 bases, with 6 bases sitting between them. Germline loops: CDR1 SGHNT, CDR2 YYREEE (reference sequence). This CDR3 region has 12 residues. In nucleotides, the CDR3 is TGTGCCAGCAGCTACGACTACTATGGCTACACCTTC. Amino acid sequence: CASSYDYYGYTF.